This passage covers 27 T cell receptor beta chains from one sample sequenced in a study of cytomegalovirus exposure and HLA in healthy donors. The study ran its PCR with 60 Vbeta and 13 Jbeta primers. The method was immunoSEQ multiplex PCR; TCRdb's version includes in-frame clones alone and lacks a portion of them. Here the sample spans about 100,000 clones, less than 85% being singletons. The sample comprised PBMCs. Source of these receptors: an older woman in good health and CMV-seropositive.

The sample holds one count of this clone. The chain uses TRBV4-1 and TRBJ2-7; D is possibly TRBD1 (6 bases). Per germline, CDR1 MGHRA and CDR2 YSYEKL. The CDR3 is 18 residues long. V shed 4 bases and J shed 3 bases, with 25 bases lying between them. The CDR3 nucleotides read TGCGCCAGCAGCCGTTTTGGGGGCCCTCTGGGAGAAAACTACGAGCAGTACTTC. Protein: CASSRFGGPLGENYEQYF.

V and J are TRBV5-6 and TRBJ2-7; D is possibly TRBD2 (5 bases). Trimming shortened V by 4 bases and J by 3 bases, and 11 bases separated the two germline ends. CDR1 and CDR2 from the germline V gene are SGHDT and YYEEEE. There are 13 residues in the CDR3. As DNA, the CDR3 is TGTGCCAGCAGCGCGGGCCCCCTCTACGAGCAGTACTTC. This gives the protein CASSAGPLYEQYF.

This chain links TRBV27 with TRBJ1-1, with D uncertain. The CDR3 is 13 residues long. Germline CDR1 reads MNHEY; CDR2 reads SMNVEV (reference sequence). V was pared by 4 bases and J by 6 bases, with 12 bases between. CDR3 DNA sequence: TGTGCCAGCAGTTCCAGTAGAGGGTCTGAAGCTTTCTTT. This translates into CASSSSRGSEAFF.

The J gene is TRBJ2-7, the V gene TRBV10-3; D might be TRBD2 (6 bases). Germline loops: CDR1 ENHRY, CDR2 SYGVKD. Trimming took 5 bases from V and 6 from J, leaving 20 bases between them. The CDR3 is 15 amino acids. DNA of the CDR3: TGTGCCATCAGTAGCCACGGGGGACCAGAAAGCGAGCAGTACTTC. Amino acid sequence: CAISSHGGPESEQYF.

This clone was counted between two and nine times. The chain is built from TRBV19 and TRBJ1-5, with a tentative D call TRBD1 (6 bases). The CDR3 has 14 residues. From germline, CDR1 is LNHDA and CDR2 SQIVND (reference sequence). Trimming took 7 bases from V and 6 from J, leaving 16 bases between them. This CDR3 reads CASTVGGGSQPQHF. The CDR3, as DNA: TGTGCCAGTACCGTAGGTGGGGGCAGTCAGCCCCAGCATTTT.

This clone was seen a few times. The V and J genes are TRBV5-6 and TRBJ2-1; 14 bases match TRBD2. Germline loops: CDR1 SGHDT, CDR2 YYEEEE. There are 15 residues in the CDR3. Trimming took 4 bases from V and 8 from J; bases not matched to a gene: 5. The CDR3 region is CASSRGTSGSHEQFF. DNA for the CDR3: TGTGCCAGCAGCCGAGGGACTAGCGGGAGTCATGAGCAGTTCTTC.

The rearrangement joins TRBV27 to TRBJ1-1; TRBD1 might be the D (5 bases). There are 10 residues in the CDR3. The V end was cut by 8 bases, the J end by 6 bases, with 7 bases between. Germline CDR1 MNHEY, CDR2 SMNVEV (reference sequence). Here the CDR3 DNA reads TGTGCCAGCGGGGGGGCTGAAGCTTTCTTT. This translates into CASGGAEAFF.

The chain uses TRBV19 and TRBJ2-2; TRBD1 is a possible D gene (7 bases). Trimming stripped 5 bases from V and 4 bases from J, with 14 bases between. Germline CDR1 and CDR2: LNHDA and SQIVND (reference sequence). The CDR3 totals 15 residues. The CDR3 bases are TGTGCCAGTAGTCCCCAGGGGGGAACCACCGGGGAGCTGTTTTTT. Translated, it gives CASSPQGGTTGELFF. Variable domain in full (rest from reference TRBV19 and TRBJ2-2): DGGITQSPKYLFRKEGQNVTLSCEQNLNHDAMYWYRQDPGQGLRLIYYSQIVNDFQKGDIAEGYSVSREKKESFPLTVTSAQKNPTAFYLCASSPQGGTTGELFFGEGSRLTVL.

This rearrangement joins TRBV28 to TRBJ1-4; TRBD1 matches 9 bases. Germline lookup yields CDR1 MDHEN and CDR2 SYDVKM. J was trimmed by 4 bases and V by 5 bases; bases with no gene match: 8. The CDR3 runs to 16 residues. The CDR3 reads CASSPWTGARNEKLFF. In DNA, the CDR3 is TGTGCCAGCAGTCCATGGACAGGGGCCCGTAATGAAAAACTGTTTTTT. The full variable domain, its missing parts supplied by reference TRBV28 and TRBJ1-4, is DVKVTQSSRYLVKRTGEKVFLECVQDMDHENMFWYRQDPGLGLRLIYFSYDVKMKEKGDIPEGYSVSREKKERFSLILESASTNQTSMYLCASSPWTGARNEKLFFGSGTQLSVL.

The chain employs TRBV5-6 and TRBJ2-1; 7 nucleotides line up with TRBD1. With 4 bases clipped from V and 1 base from J, the junction kept 8 bases outside the gene matches. There are 16 residues in the CDR3. Germline V CDR1 and CDR2: SGHDT, YYEEEE. CDR3 amino acids: CASSGNRGMSYNEQFF. The CDR3, as DNA: TGTGCCAGCAGCGGTAACAGGGGTATGTCCTACAATGAGCAGTTCTTC.

The table lists this clone with a count of one. The chain couples TRBV9 to TRBJ2-3, with TRBD2 matching 10 bases. J was trimmed by 5 bases and V by 0 bases; bases with no gene match: 9. The CDR3 has 17 amino acids. CDR1 SGDLS and CDR2 YYNGEE come from the germline V gene. This CDR3 reads CASSVGSGRASGDTQYF. The CDR3 DNA reads TGTGCCAGCAGCGTAGGGAGCGGGAGGGCCTCTGGAGATACGCAGTATTTT.

J is TRBJ1-4 and V is TRBV27; D possibly corresponds to TRBD1 (6 bases). The CDR3 length is 14 residues. Germline CDR1 MNHEY, CDR2 SMNVEV (reference sequence). With 5 bases removed from V and 10 bases from J, the gap between germline ends came to 17 bases. The CDR3 DNA reads TGTGCCAGCAGTCCCCTCCAGGGGAAGGGAAAACTGTTTTTT. It yields the protein CASSPLQGKGKLFF.

This clone is a singleton in its sample. DNA of the CDR3: TGTGCCAGCAGAGATGGACTAGCGGGAGGAGGAGATACGCAGTATTTT. Its translation: CASRDGLAGGGDTQYF. V and J are TRBV2 and TRBJ2-3; TRBD2 matches at 14 bases. Germline trimming cut 6 bases from V and 5 bases from J; bases unmatched to any gene: 7. Germline lookup yields CDR1 SNHLY and CDR2 FYNNEI. The CDR3 sequence is 16 residues long.

The chain has TRBV6-1 and TRBJ2-1; 11 bases are a match to TRBD2. The CDR3 consists of 14 residues. The trim removed 6 bases at V and 6 bases at J, leaving 4 bases unmatched. Looked up from germline, CDR1 is MNHNS and CDR2 is SASEGT. The CDR3 spells CASRLAGVINEQFF. CDR3 nucleotide sequence: TGTGCCAGCAGACTAGCGGGAGTTATCAATGAGCAGTTCTTC.

The chain uses TRBV19 and TRBJ2-2, with 9 bases matching TRBD1. Germline CDR1 LNHDA, CDR2 SQIVND (reference sequence). Losses at the gene ends were 7 bases for V and 6 bases for J; bases not matched to a gene: 9. This CDR3 region has 15 residues. Written as DNA, the CDR3 is TGTGCCAGTAACTACAGGGGGCAAGGGTCCGGGGAGCTGTTTTTT. Translated, it gives CASNYRGQGSGELFF.

The genes are TRBV7-3 and TRBJ1-5; D uncertain. Germline CDR1 reads SGHTA; CDR2 reads FQGTGA. V was trimmed by 2 bases and J by 1 base, leaving 9 bases between them. The CDR3 length is 15 residues. CDR3 sequence (DNA): TGTGCCAGCAGCTTATCCCCGGGAAGCAATCAGCCCCAGCATTTT. Translating gives CASSLSPGSNQPQHF.

Note on this clone: Germline and junction disagree at one end, which may indicate a read error. The same CDR3 also results from other DNA sequences found in this sample. This chain connects TRBV5-4 to TRBJ1-1; D not certain. Germline V gene sequence: CDR1 SGHNT, CDR2 YYREEE (reference sequence). CDR3 length: 16 residues. CDR3 protein: CASSQAGSNMNTEAFF. The CDR3 DNA reads TGTGCCAGCAGCCAGGCCGGATCTAACATGAACACTGAGGCTTTCTTT.

V gene TRBV29-1 combines with J gene TRBJ1-2; 9 nucleotides agree with TRBD1. The CDR3 length is 15 residues. CDR1 SQVTM and CDR2 ANQGSEA come from the germline V gene. V lost 7 bases to trimming and J lost 4 bases; unmatched junction nucleotides: 13. The CDR3 nucleotides are TGCAGCGGGCGGACGACAGGGGGTTCCGGCTATGGCTACACCTTC. Its translation is CSGRTTGGSGYGYTF.

The gene calls are TRBV28 and TRBJ2-1, with 8 positions matching TRBD2. Trimming took 4 bases from V and 9 from J; bases not matched to a gene: 8. CDR1 MDHEN and CDR2 SYDVKM come from the germline V gene. This CDR3 spans 14 amino acids. This CDR3 is CASSYGAGVGEQFF. The CDR3 bases are TGTGCCAGCAGTTACGGAGCGGGAGTGGGTGAGCAGTTCTTC.

The V call is TRBV19, the J call TRBJ2-4; D may be TRBD1 (5 bases). The CDR3 is 14 residues long. Germline V lookup: CDR1 LNHDA, CDR2 SQIVND (reference sequence). V was pared by 4 bases and J by 8 bases, with 15 bases between. The CDR3 bases are TGTGCCAGTAGTAACAGGCGTAGAGTTGACATTCAGTACTTC. Amino acid sequence: CASSNRRRVDIQYF.

V gene TRBV5-6 combines with J gene TRBJ2-7; tentative D call: TRBD2 (6 bases). Trimming cost V 4 bases and J 0 bases, with 8 bases left between them. The CDR3 is 13 residues long. CDR1 is SGHDT, CDR2 YYEEEE, per germline. The DNA of the CDR3 is TGTGCCAGCAGCCTCGGGAGCTCCTACGAGCAGTACTTC. The encoded protein is CASSLGSSYEQYF.

This rearrangement joins TRBV28 to TRBJ2-7; 13 nucleotides line up with TRBD2. The CDR3 sequence is 14 residues long. V dropped 7 bases and J dropped 6; count of bases not matched to a gene: 6. The germline CDR1 and CDR2 sequences are MDHEN and SYDVKM. The CDR3, as DNA: TGTGCCAGCACCGGACTAGCGGGAGCGGTCGAGCAGTACTTC. Residues: CASTGLAGAVEQYF. The full variable domain, rest sourced from reference TRBV28 and TRBJ2-7, is DVKVTQSSRYLVKRTGEKVFLECVQDMDHENMFWYRQDPGLGLRLIYFSYDVKMKEKGDIPEGYSVSREKKERFSLILESASTNQTSMYLCASTGLAGAVEQYFGPGTRLTVT.

The chain employs TRBV6-5 and TRBJ2-7, with TRBD1 matching over 7 bases. Trimming cost V 0 bases and J 11 bases; bases outside gene matches: 10. This CDR3 has 14 amino acids. Germline lookup yields CDR1 MNHEY and CDR2 SVGAGI. The CDR3 DNA is TGTGCCAGCAGTTACTCGTCGAGCAGGGGGTCAGAGTACTTC. This sequence encodes CASSYSSSRGSEYF.

The gene calls are TRBV9 and TRBJ2-3, with 10 bases fitting TRBD2. V was clipped by 4 bases and J by 4 bases; unmatched bases: 9. CDR3 length: 16 amino acids. Germline CDR1 and CDR2: SGDLS and YYNGEE. The CDR3 region is CASSPGGTSASDTQYF. The CDR3 bases are TGTGCCAGCAGCCCTGGGGGGACTAGCGCTTCAGATACGCAGTATTTT.

This chain uses TRBV13 with TRBJ1-5, with no clear D. This CDR3 is 12 amino acids long. Germline-derived CDR1 and CDR2 are PRHDT and FYEKMQ (reference sequence). V was pared by 3 bases and J by 5 bases, with 5 bases between. The CDR3 sequence is CASSLRDQPQHF. As DNA, the CDR3 is TGTGCCAGCAGCTTGCGGGATCAGCCCCAGCATTTT.

The rearrangement uses TRBV2 and TRBJ1-1; 7 positions agree with TRBD1. J was trimmed by 5 bases and V by 10 bases; bases with no gene match: 22. The CDR3 consists of 17 residues. CDR1 is SNHLY and CDR2 is FYNNEI in the germline V gene. CDR3 region: CATQLWTGGGGGTEAFF. CDR3 DNA sequence: TGTGCCACCCAACTTTGGACAGGTGGAGGCGGAGGGACTGAAGCTTTCTTT.

A few counts support this clone. This chain uses TRBV6-1 with TRBJ2-3; TRBD2 matches at 12 bases. The CDR3 totals 15 residues. CDR1 is MNHNS and CDR2 is SASEGT in the germline V gene. After removal of 2 bases from V and 4 bases from J, the junction contained 1 base not matched to a gene. CDR3 residues: CASSELAGGPDTQYF. CDR3 bases: TGTGCCAGCAGTGAACTAGCGGGAGGGCCAGATACGCAGTATTTT.